Listed here is a single T cell receptor beta chain. The sample belongs to a study of blood T cell repertoires in COVID-19. Study in general: Samples came from the United States, Italy and Spain, spanning acute and convalescent COVID-19. T cells, B-cell-depleted T cells, or PBMCs supplied cDNA or gDNA.

Per the germline V gene, CDR1 is SGHRS and CDR2 is YFSETQ. CDR3 length equals 14 residues. The V end was cut by 4 bases, the J end by 5 bases, with 14 bases between. TCRdb keeps only in-frame clones here, not all; method: immunoSEQ multiplex PCR. Of roughly 190,000 clones listed, around 82% are singletons. Participants spanned ages 18 to 89 years and resided in about 24 US areas. Donors were grouped by their self-reported clinical history. The chain couples TRBV5-1 to TRBJ2-3; unclear D gene. The material sequenced was PBMCs or T cells enriched from blood (not recorded which). The receptor's source is a woman aged 55-70 years with acute COVID-19. The CDR3 loop is CASSIWAEGDTQYF. CDR3 nucleotides: TGCGCCAGCAGCATCTGGGCCGAAGGAGATACGCAGTATTTT.